The clone carrying this TCR beta chain occurred a few times. The antigen remains undetermined. The record originates from a study of beta chain features in type 1 diabetes. The sequenced template was cDNA made from the entire isolated RNA. Sequenced by immunoSEQ multiplex PCR; TCRdb stores in-frame clones only, minus some. Here the sample spans 310,000 or so clones, approximately 16% being singletons. Central memory, naive, regulatory and stem cell-like memory CD4+ cells were sorted by CD45RO/CCR7/CD25/CD127/CD95/CD27. Purity above 95% was achieved in all sorted populations. CDR1 and CDR2 (germline): SGDLS, YYNGEE. V dropped 4 bases and J dropped 0; count of bases not matched to a gene: 4. This CDR3 has 15 residues. Study-wide results and limits: In every one of the four CD4+ subsets, TCRB CDR3s were moderately but significantly shorter in Type 1 diabetes patients.

This chain uses TRBV9 with TRBJ1-2; 9 nucleotides align to TRBD1. The sequence derives from a man aged 18 to 30 with type 1 diabetes. Sequencing was carried out using naive CD4+ T cells from blood. CDR3 sequence reads: CASSLRTGANYGYTF. CDR3 nucleotides: TGTGCCAGCAGCCTACGGACAGGGGCTAACTATGGCTACACCTTC.